This section outlines one TCR beta chain sequence together with its context. Clones were read by immunoSEQ multiplex PCR, and TCRdb kept only the in-frame ones, dropping some. The sample gives about 200,000 clones, less than 90% of which show up once; 1.9% is in the top ten. The data were taken from a study of blood T cell repertoires in COVID-19. Across the whole study: The study drew acute and convalescent COVID-19 samples from the United States, Italy and Spain.

The CDR3 spans 16 residues. The junction had 11 bases not matched to a gene; V was cut back by 5 bases and J by 0 bases. The germline CDR1 and CDR2 sequences are SGHKS and YYEKEE (reference sequence). This receptor was taken from a man aged 35-49 years with active or convalescent COVID-19. The sample taken for sequencing was peripheral blood. The chain uses TRBV5-5 and TRBJ2-7; TRBD1 aligns across 7 bases. The CDR3 DNA reads as TGTGCCAGCAGTAAAACCGGGACAGCAAGCTCCTACGAGCAGTACTTC. It yields the protein CASSKTGTASSYEQYF.